The rows below give T cell receptor beta chains drawn from one sample of a study of T cells in Graves' hyperthyroidism and ophthalmopathy. TCRdb used MiXCR to reprocess the multiplex PCR reads, holding one entry per CDR3 protein. This table holds approximately 610,000 distinct CDR3 sequences, 14% to 15% found once. The sequenced sample was blood. The receptors here all came from a woman aged 40-49 years with Graves' ophthalmopathy. Both conserved end residues are part of each CDR3. D genes are given only for firm matches. Rows may omit the clone size; those that give it use once, few, many or a size class.

clone_size	d_call	v_call	j_call	cdr3_nt	cdr3_aa
many	NA	TRBV28	TRBJ1-5	TGTGCCAGCAGTCAGGTTCAGCCCCAGCATTTT	CASSQVQPQHF
many	NA	TRBV6-1	TRBJ1-5	TGTGCCAGCTTGAGCAGGGAAAGGGTCCAGCATTTT	CASLSRERVQHF
many	NA	TRBV15	TRBJ1-2	TGTGCCACCAGCATGGGCCCTAACTATGGCTACACCTTC	CATSMGPNYGYTF
many	TRBD1	TRBV7-9	TRBJ1-1	TGTGCCAGCAGCTTAGAGAGGGGGCCTGGAGAAGCTTTCTTT	CASSLERGPGEAFF
many	NA	TRBV5-1	TRBJ2-7	TGTGCCAGCAGTTCTACGGGGTTCCCCTACGAGCAGTACTTC	CASSSTGFPYEQYF
many	TRBD1	TRBV27	TRBJ2-5	TGTGCCAGCAGTTTAAGGCCCCCGGGGACAGGGGGGATATTGGAGACCCAGTACTTC	CASSLRPPGTGGILETQYF
once	NA	TRBV19	TRBJ2-5	TGTGCCAGTAGTATCCGGGCCTCACAAGAGACCCAGTACTTC	CASSIRASQETQYF
NA	NA	TRBV12-3/TRBV12-4	TRBJ2-7	TGTGCCAGCAGTTTAGGGGCAGGGTGGAGGGGCGAGCAGTACTTC	CASSLGAGWRGEQYF
few	NA	TRBV7-9	TRBJ2-2	TGTGCCAGCCTCGACAGGATTTACACCGGGGAGCTGTTTTTT	CASLDRIYTGELFF
many	NA	TRBV2	TRBJ2-5	TGTGCCAGCCATGGACCCCCCGAAGAGACCCAGTACTTC	CASHGPPEETQYF
many	TRBD2	TRBV7-9	TRBJ2-7	TGTGCCAGCAGCTTGGCTAGCGGGAGGCCCGAGCAGTACTTC	CASSLASGRPEQYF
NA	NA	TRBV28	TRBJ1-2	TGTGCCACCGCACCCGGGACATTAAGGGCCTATGGCTACACCTTC	CATAPGTLRAYGYTF
many	NA	TRBV20-1	TRBJ2-2	TGCAGTGCATCCAGACAGGAGAACACCGGGGAGCTGTTTTTT	CSASRQENTGELFF
many	TRBD1	TRBV27	TRBJ1-2	TGTGCCAGCAGTTCCCTCGGACAGGGTGGATTTTCAGGCTACACCTTC	CASSSLGQGGFSGYTF
many	TRBD1	TRBV27	TRBJ1-1	TGTGCCAGCAGTTTACTCACAGGGGGCACTGAAGCTTTCTTT	CASSLLTGGTEAFF
few	NA	TRBV7-8	TRBJ2-7	TGTGCCAGCAGCTTGGGGGTTGACGGGACCTACGAGCAGTACTTC	CASSLGVDGTYEQYF